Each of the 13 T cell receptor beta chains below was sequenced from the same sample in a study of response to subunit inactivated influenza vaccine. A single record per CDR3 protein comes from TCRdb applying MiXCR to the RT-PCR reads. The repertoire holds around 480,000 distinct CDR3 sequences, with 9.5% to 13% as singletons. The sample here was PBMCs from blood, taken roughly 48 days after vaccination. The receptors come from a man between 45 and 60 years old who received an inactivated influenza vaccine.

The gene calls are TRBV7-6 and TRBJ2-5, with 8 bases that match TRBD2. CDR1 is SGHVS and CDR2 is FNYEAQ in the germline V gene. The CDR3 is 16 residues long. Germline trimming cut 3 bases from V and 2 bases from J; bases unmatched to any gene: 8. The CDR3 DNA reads TGTGCCAGCAGCTTTCCATCGGGAGGGAGTCAAGAGACCCAGTACTTC. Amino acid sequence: CASSFPSGGSQETQYF.

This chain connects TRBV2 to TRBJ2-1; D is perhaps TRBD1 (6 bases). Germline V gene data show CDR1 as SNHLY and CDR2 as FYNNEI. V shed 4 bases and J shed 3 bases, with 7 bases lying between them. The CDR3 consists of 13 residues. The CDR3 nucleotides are TGTGCCAGCAGTGTGACAGGCTACAATGAGCAGTTCTTC. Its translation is CASSVTGYNEQFF.

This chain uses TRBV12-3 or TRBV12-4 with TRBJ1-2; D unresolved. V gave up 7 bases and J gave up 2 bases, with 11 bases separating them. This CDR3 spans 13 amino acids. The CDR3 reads CASTTDTNYGYTF. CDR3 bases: TGTGCCAGCACCACCGACACAAACTATGGCTACACCTTC.

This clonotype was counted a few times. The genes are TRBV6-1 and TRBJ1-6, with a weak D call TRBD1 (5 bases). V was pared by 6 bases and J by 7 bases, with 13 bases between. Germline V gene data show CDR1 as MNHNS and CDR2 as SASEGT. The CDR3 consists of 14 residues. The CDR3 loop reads CASSSGLWNSPLHF. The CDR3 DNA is TGTGCCAGCAGCTCAGGGCTATGGAATTCACCCCTCCACTTT.

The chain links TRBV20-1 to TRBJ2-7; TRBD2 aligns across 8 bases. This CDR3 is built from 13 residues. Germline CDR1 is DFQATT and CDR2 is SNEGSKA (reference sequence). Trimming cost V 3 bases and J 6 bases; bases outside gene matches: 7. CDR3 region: CSARAGGTSEQYF. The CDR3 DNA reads TGCAGTGCTAGGGCGGGAGGCACCTCCGAGCAGTACTTC.

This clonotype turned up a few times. CDR3 DNA sequence: TGTGCCAGCAGCTTAGGCCCCCGGAGCTCCTACAATGAGCAGTTCTTC. Amino acid sequence: CASSLGPRSSYNEQFF. The chain combines TRBV7-2 with TRBJ2-1; D is unresolved. V was clipped by 1 base and J by 0 bases, with 10 bases between them. The CDR3 loop spans 16 amino acids. The germline CDR1 and CDR2 sequences are SGHTA and FQGNSA.

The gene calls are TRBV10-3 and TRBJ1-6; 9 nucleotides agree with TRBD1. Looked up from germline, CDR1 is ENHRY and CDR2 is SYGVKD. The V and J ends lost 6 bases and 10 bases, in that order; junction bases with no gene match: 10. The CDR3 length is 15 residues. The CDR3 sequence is CAISDGQGLGSPLHF. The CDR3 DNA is TGTGCCATCAGCGACGGACAGGGGTTGGGATCACCCCTCCACTTT.

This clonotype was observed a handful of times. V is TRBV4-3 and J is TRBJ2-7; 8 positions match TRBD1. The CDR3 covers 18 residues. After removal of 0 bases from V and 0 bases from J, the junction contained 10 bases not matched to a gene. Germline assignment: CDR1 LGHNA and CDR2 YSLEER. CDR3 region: CASSQDRPGGMGSYEQYF. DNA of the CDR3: TGCGCCAGCAGCCAAGATCGTCCAGGGGGCATGGGCTCCTACGAGCAGTACTTC.

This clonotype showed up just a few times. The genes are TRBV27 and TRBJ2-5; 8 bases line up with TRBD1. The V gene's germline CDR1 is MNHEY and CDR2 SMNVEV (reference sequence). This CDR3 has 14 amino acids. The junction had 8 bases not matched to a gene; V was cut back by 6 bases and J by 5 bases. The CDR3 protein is CASSRTGRQETQYF. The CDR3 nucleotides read TGTGCCAGCAGCCGGACAGGGAGACAGGAGACCCAGTACTTC.

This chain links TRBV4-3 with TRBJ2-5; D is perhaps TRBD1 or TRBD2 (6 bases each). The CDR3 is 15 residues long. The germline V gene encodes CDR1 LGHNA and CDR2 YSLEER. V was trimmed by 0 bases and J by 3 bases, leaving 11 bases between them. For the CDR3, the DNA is TGCGCCAGCAGCCAAGATACGGGGGCGAAAGAGACCCAGTACTTC. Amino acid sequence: CASSQDTGAKETQYF.

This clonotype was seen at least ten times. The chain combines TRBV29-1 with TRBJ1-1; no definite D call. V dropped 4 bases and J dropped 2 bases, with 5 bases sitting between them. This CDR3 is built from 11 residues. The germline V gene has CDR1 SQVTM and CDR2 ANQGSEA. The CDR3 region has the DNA TGCAGCGTTGTGCTAAACACTGAAGCTTTCTTT. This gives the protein CSVVLNTEAFF.

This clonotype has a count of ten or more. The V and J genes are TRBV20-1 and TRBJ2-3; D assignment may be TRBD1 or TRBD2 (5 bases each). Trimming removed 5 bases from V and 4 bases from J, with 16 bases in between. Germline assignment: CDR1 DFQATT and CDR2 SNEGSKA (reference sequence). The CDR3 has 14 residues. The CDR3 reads CSAETQRGADTQYF. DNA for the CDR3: TGCAGTGCTGAAACTCAACGGGGCGCAGATACGCAGTATTTT.

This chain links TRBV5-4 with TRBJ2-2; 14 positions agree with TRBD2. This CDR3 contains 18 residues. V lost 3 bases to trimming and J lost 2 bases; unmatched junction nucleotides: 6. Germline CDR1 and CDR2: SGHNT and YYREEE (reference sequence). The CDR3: CASSSGTSGGPNTGELFF. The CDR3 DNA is TGTGCCAGCAGCTCCGGGACTAGCGGGGGACCAAACACCGGGGAGCTGTTTTTT. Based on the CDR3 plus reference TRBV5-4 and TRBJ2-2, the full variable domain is ETGVTQSPTHLIKTRGQQVTLRCSSQSGHNTVSWYQQALGQGPQFIFQYYREEENGRGNFPPRFSGLQFPNYSSELNVNALELDDSALYLCASSSGTSGGPNTGELFFGEGSRLTVL.